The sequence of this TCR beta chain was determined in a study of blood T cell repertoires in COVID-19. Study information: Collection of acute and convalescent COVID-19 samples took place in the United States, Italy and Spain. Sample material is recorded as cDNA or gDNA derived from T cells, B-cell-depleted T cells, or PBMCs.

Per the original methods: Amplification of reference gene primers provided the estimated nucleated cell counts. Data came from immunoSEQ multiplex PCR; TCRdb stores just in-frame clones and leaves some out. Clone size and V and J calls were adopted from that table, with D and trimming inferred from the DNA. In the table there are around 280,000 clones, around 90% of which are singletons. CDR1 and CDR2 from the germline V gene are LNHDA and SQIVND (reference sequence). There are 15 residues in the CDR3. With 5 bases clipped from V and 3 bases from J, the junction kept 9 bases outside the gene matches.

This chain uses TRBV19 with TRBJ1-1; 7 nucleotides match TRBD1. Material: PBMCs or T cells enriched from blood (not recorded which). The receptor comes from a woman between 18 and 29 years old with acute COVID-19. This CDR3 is CASSRGSGTDTEAFF. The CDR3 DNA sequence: TGTGCCAGTAGTCGGGGGTCTGGGACAGACACTGAAGCTTTCTTT.